This passage covers 21 T cell receptor beta chains from one sample sequenced in a study of T cell changes during pregnancy in multiple sclerosis. Using immunoSEQ multiplex PCR, the repertoire was profiled, and TCRdb retains in-frame clones only, with some absent. Of 70,000 to 85,000 clones in the sample, 92% were seen once. The sequenced sample was peripheral blood, obtained before pregnancy. These receptors came from a female donor with multiple sclerosis, enrolled in a pregnancy study.

V is TRBV15 and J is TRBJ2-5; TRBD2 agrees at 9 bases. This CDR3 is 17 amino acids long. Trimming removed 5 bases from V and 5 bases from J; junction bases left unmatched: 15. CDR1 LNHNV and CDR2 YYDKDF come from the germline V gene (reference sequence). The CDR3 loop reads CATSSPRRREGPETQYF. CDR3 in DNA: TGTGCCACCAGCTCCCCCCGGAGGCGGGAGGGCCCGGAGACCCAGTACTTC.

The chain combines TRBV21-1 with TRBJ1-2. TRBV21-1 is annotated as a pseudogene. The CDR3 loop spans 14 amino acids. In nucleotides, the CDR3 is TGTGCCAGCAGCAAACAAAGTTTGAGTTATGGCTACACCTTC. This encodes CASSKQSLSYGYTF.

This rearrangement joins TRBV5-1 to TRBJ2-2; TRBD2 agrees at 9 bases. This CDR3 is built from 15 residues. J was trimmed by 3 bases and V by 5 bases; bases with no gene match: 5. Germline V gene lookup returns CDR1 SGHRS and CDR2 YFSETQ. The CDR3 nucleotides read TGCGCCAGCAGATCTGCGGGAGGGGACACCGGGGAGCTGTTTTTT. Translation gives CASRSAGGDTGELFF.

The chain links TRBV5-1 to TRBJ2-1; 10 bases are a match to TRBD2. CDR1 is SGHRS, CDR2 YFSETQ, per germline. Trimming cost V 3 bases and J 9 bases; bases outside gene matches: 6. The length of the CDR3 is 14 residues. The CDR3 sequence is CASSYGLAGVEQFF. CDR3 coding DNA: TGCGCCAGCAGCTACGGCCTAGCGGGAGTTGAGCAGTTCTTC.

The chain is built from TRBV5-1 and TRBJ2-2; 8 bases are shared with TRBD1. The germline CDR1 and CDR2 sequences are SGHRS and YFSETQ. The length of the CDR3 is 20 residues. Losses at the gene ends were 5 bases for V and 2 bases for J; bases not matched to a gene: 20. CDR3 loop: CASSHRGQGGRSLNTGELFF. As DNA, the CDR3 is TGCGCCAGCAGTCACCGAGGACAGGGCGGTCGGTCACTAAACACCGGGGAGCTGTTTTTT.

V and J are TRBV5-1 and TRBJ2-3; possible D gene TRBD2, 6 bases. The V gene's germline CDR1 is SGHRS and CDR2 YFSETQ. V was trimmed by 4 bases and J by 2 bases, leaving 11 bases between them. The CDR3 runs 14 residues. The CDR3 DNA sequence: TGCGCCAGCAGCCCGCGCGGGAACACAGATACGCAGTATTTT. Translated: CASSPRGNTDTQYF.

V gene TRBV5-1 combines with J gene TRBJ2-5; a weak D match, TRBD1 (6 bases). V was shortened by 2 bases and J by 4 bases, with 9 bases between the two germline ends. The CDR3 covers 13 residues. The V gene's germline CDR1 is SGHRS and CDR2 YFSETQ. The chain's CDR3 is CASSFARGETQYF. Here the CDR3 DNA reads TGCGCCAGCAGCTTTGCCAGGGGAGAGACCCAGTACTTC.

This CDR3 reads CAIKGQGSGNTIYF. In DNA, the CDR3 is TGTGCCATCAAGGGGCAGGGGTCTGGAAACACCATATATTTT. The chain carries TRBV10-3 and TRBJ1-3, with D possibly being TRBD1 (6 bases). The V gene's germline CDR1 is ENHRY and CDR2 SYGVKD. CDR3 length: 14 amino acids. The germline V and J ends were trimmed by 7 bases and 1 base, with 11 bases remaining between them.

This rearrangement joins TRBV18 to TRBJ1-5; TRBD1 matches at 7 bases. In germline, CDR1 is KGHSH, CDR2 LQKENI. The V segment lost 3 bases and the J segment 5 bases; nucleotides outside the gene matches: 7. This CDR3 contains 15 residues. The CDR3 is CASSPWAGQDQPQHF. Written as DNA, the CDR3 is TGTGCCAGCTCACCCTGGGCCGGACAGGATCAGCCCCAGCATTTT.

This chain connects TRBV28 to TRBJ2-7, with no clear D. V was cut by 6 bases and J by 0 bases, with 15 bases left in between. Germline assignment: CDR1 MDHEN and CDR2 SYDVKM. The CDR3 spans 15 residues. The CDR3 here is CASSPIVSFSYEQYF. The CDR3 nucleotides are TGTGCCAGCAGCCCAATCGTCAGTTTCTCCTACGAGCAGTACTTC. The full variable domain, rest sourced from reference TRBV28 and TRBJ2-7, is DVKVTQSSRYLVKRTGEKVFLECVQDMDHENMFWYRQDPGLGLRLIYFSYDVKMKEKGDIPEGYSVSREKKERFSLILESASTNQTSMYLCASSPIVSFSYEQYFGPGTRLTVT.

The chain has TRBV7-9 and TRBJ2-5; D is undetermined. Germline loops: CDR1 SEHNR, CDR2 FQNEAQ (reference sequence). CDR3 size: 14 residues. V lost 1 base and J lost 0, with 6 bases in between. CDR3 protein: CASSLVAYQETQYF. The CDR3 coding sequence is TGTGCCAGCAGCTTAGTGGCCTACCAAGAGACCCAGTACTTC.

CDR3 residues: CATGDRYYGYTF. DNA for the CDR3: TGTGCTACCGGTGACAGATACTATGGCTACACCTTC. This chain connects TRBV7-9 to TRBJ1-2, with D perhaps TRBD1 (5 bases). Germline loops: CDR1 SEHNR, CDR2 FQNEAQ (reference sequence). CDR3 length: 12 residues.

This chain links TRBV7-6 with TRBJ2-3, with 11 bases matching TRBD2. Germline trimming cut 5 bases from V and 3 bases from J; bases unmatched to any gene: 13. The CDR3 totals 18 residues. Germline loops: CDR1 SGHVS, CDR2 FNYEAQ. CDR3 DNA: TGTGCCAGCAGCAGAAACCCGGGACTAGCGGAGAGGACAGATACGCAGTATTTT. It specifies CASSRNPGLAERTDTQYF.

Here the CDR3 DNA reads TGTGCCAGCTCACCCGCGAGGGGGATACAAGAGACCCAGTACTTC. Translation gives CASSPARGIQETQYF. V is TRBV18 and J is TRBJ2-5; tentative D call: TRBD1 (6 bases). Per germline, CDR1 KGHSH and CDR2 LQKENI. The V end was cut by 3 bases, the J end by 2 bases, with 13 bases between. This CDR3 has 15 amino acids.

The chain couples TRBV19 to TRBJ2-6, with TRBD1 matching over 9 bases. Germline V gives CDR1 LNHDA, CDR2 SQIVND (reference sequence). The CDR3 spans 19 residues. Trimming took 1 base from V and 0 from J; bases not matched to a gene: 7. The CDR3 loop is CASSIGTGVVGSGANVLTF. The CDR3 region has the DNA TGTGCCAGTAGTATAGGGACAGGGGTTGTCGGCTCTGGGGCCAACGTCCTGACTTTC. Full variable domain (remainder filled in from reference TRBV19 and TRBJ2-6): DGGITQSPKYLFRKEGQNVTLSCEQNLNHDAMYWYRQDPGQGLRLIYYSQIVNDFQKGDIAEGYSVSREKKESFPLTVTSAQKNPTAFYLCASSIGTGVVGSGANVLTFGAGSRLTVL.

The rearrangement links TRBV9 to TRBJ2-6, with TRBD2 matching 9 bases. The CDR3 extends over 21 amino acids. V shed 0 bases and J 0 bases; nucleotides not matched to a gene: 13. Germline V gene sequence: CDR1 SGDLS, CDR2 YYNGEE. The CDR3: CASSVGKGSGSSFSGANVLTF. The CDR3 bases are TGTGCCAGCAGCGTAGGAAAGGGTAGCGGGAGTAGTTTCTCTGGGGCCAACGTCCTGACTTTC.

V usage is TRBV9 and J usage is TRBJ1-1; D is undetermined. V dropped 0 bases and J dropped 5 bases, with 11 bases sitting between them. The CDR3 has 14 residues. The germline gives CDR1 SGDLS, CDR2 YYNGEE. DNA for the CDR3: TGTGCCAGCAGCGTAGGGGCTGGTGCGACTGAAGCTTTCTTT. It codes for CASSVGAGATEAFF.

The CDR3 DNA is TGTGCCAGCAGCTCGGCGGGGGTAGACACCATATATTTT. The encoded protein is CASSSAGVDTIYF. V and J are TRBV5-6 and TRBJ1-3, with a tentative D call TRBD1 (5 bases). Trimming stripped 3 bases from V and 8 bases from J, with 12 bases between. Looked up from germline, CDR1 is SGHDT and CDR2 is YYEEEE. CDR3 length: 13 amino acids.

This chain joins TRBV28 and TRBJ1-2, with D possibly matching TRBD1 (5 bases). The V gene lost 3 bases and the J gene lost 3 bases, with 8 bases spanning the gap. CDR3 length: 13 amino acids. From germline, CDR1 is MDHEN and CDR2 SYDVKM. CDR3 nucleotides: TGTGCCAGCAGTTTCAGGGACTACTATGGCTACACCTTC. Amino acids: CASSFRDYYGYTF.

The CDR3 loop reads CASSTWTSSRAGELFF. CDR3 DNA sequence: TGTGCCAGCAGCACCTGGACTTCCTCCCGGGCCGGGGAGCTGTTTTTT. The chain carries TRBV11-2 and TRBJ2-2; D perhaps matches TRBD2 (5 bases). The CDR3 is 16 amino acids. The V end was cut by 5 bases, the J end by 6 bases, with 19 bases between. CDR1 and CDR2 (germline): SGHAT, FQNNGV.

This clone was counted between two and nine times. The genes are TRBV9 and TRBJ2-2; maybe TRBD1 (6 bases). Germline V gives CDR1 SGDLS, CDR2 YYNGEE. The CDR3 is made up of 15 amino acids. V shed 4 bases and J shed 0 bases, with 10 bases lying between them. The CDR3 sequence is CASSPRTANTGELFF. The CDR3 DNA reads as TGTGCCAGCAGCCCACGGACAGCGAACACCGGGGAGCTGTTTTTT. The complete variable domain, with remaining parts taken from reference TRBV9 and TRBJ2-2, reads DSGVTQTPKHLITATGQRVTLRCSPRSGDLSVYWYQQSLDQGLQFLIQYYNGEERAKGNILERFSAQQFPDLHSELNLSSLELGDSALYFCASSPRTANTGELFFGEGSRLTVL.